The next 16 T cell receptor beta chains were all read from a single sample in a study of blood T cell repertoires in COVID-19. Method: immunoSEQ multiplex PCR; TCRdb's copy keeps in-frame clones and lacks some. The repertoire consists of about 26,000 clones, with around 92% occurring once and the leading ten covering 2.8%. Material: peripheral blood. Every receptor here comes from a human donor in a cohort sampled during active COVID-19.

This clone was counted a single time. This rearrangement joins TRBV6-4 to TRBJ2-1; 11 bases fit TRBD1. Looked up from germline, CDR1 is MRHNA and CDR2 is SNTAGT. V shed 3 bases and J 7 bases; nucleotides not matched to a gene: 8. This CDR3 contains 16 residues. CDR3 coding DNA: TGTGCCAGCAGTGAAAGTTGGACAGGGGGCGGGAATGAGCAGTTCTTC. It is translated as CASSESWTGGGNEQFF.

This sequence joins TRBV5-1 and TRBJ2-5; 14 bases are shared with TRBD2. This CDR3 spans 17 amino acids. The ends lost 0 bases at V and 2 bases at J; junction bases unmatched: 3. CDR1 and CDR2 (germline): SGHRS, YFSETQ. CDR3 amino acids: CASSLAGLAGVQETQYF. CDR3 in DNA: TGCGCCAGCAGCTTGGCGGGACTAGCGGGGGTACAAGAGACCCAGTACTTC.

The V gene is TRBV19, the J gene TRBJ1-5, with D perhaps matching TRBD1 (5 bases). In germline, CDR1 is LNHDA, CDR2 SQIVND (reference sequence). V was trimmed by 7 bases and J by 0 bases, leaving 10 bases between them. The CDR3 loop spans 14 amino acids. The CDR3 region has the DNA TGTGCCAGTACCGCAGGGATTAGCAATCAGCCCCAGCATTTT. This sequence encodes CASTAGISNQPQHF.

This clone was found a few times. V and J are TRBV4-1 and TRBJ1-3; D is undetermined. Trimming removed 3 bases from V and 4 bases from J, with 13 bases in between. CDR1 is MGHRA and CDR2 is YSYEKL in the germline V gene. The CDR3 contains 15 residues. The CDR3 DNA sequence: TGCGCCAGCAGCCAGATCGGAGTGGCGGGAAACACCATATATTTT. Protein sequence: CASSQIGVAGNTIYF.

This chain uses TRBV10-1 with TRBJ2-2; TRBD1 agrees at 10 bases. CDR1 is WNHNN, CDR2 SYGVQD, per germline (reference sequence). The V and J ends lost 6 bases and 5 bases, in that order; junction bases with no gene match: 6. The CDR3 contains 15 residues. The CDR3 DNA reads TGCGCCAGCAGCCCGGGACAGGGGTTAACCGGGGAGCTGTTTTTT. This codes for CASSPGQGLTGELFF.

The chain is built from TRBV7-9 and TRBJ2-7; possibly TRBD1 for D (6 bases). The V gene lost 5 bases and the J gene lost 0 bases, with 14 bases spanning the gap. Germline lookup yields CDR1 SEHNR and CDR2 FQNEAQ (reference sequence). CDR3 length: 15 residues. Here the CDR3 DNA reads TGTGCCAGCAGCCCAAGCCAGGGGAGCTCCTACGAGCAGTACGTC. The encoded protein is CASSPSQGSSYEQYV.

The CDR3 loop is CASSEWQGLGVDYEQYV. CDR3 DNA sequence: TGTGCCAGCAGTGAATGGCAGGGTTTAGGGGTTGACTACGAGCAGTACGTC. V and J are TRBV6-1 and TRBJ2-7, with D possibly TRBD1 on 5 matching bases. V was cut by 2 bases and J by 3 bases, with 20 bases left in between. CDR3 length: 17 residues. Germline lookup yields CDR1 MNHNS and CDR2 SASEGT.

The chain carries TRBV18 and TRBJ2-3, with D perhaps matching TRBD2 (5 bases). Trimming took off 6 bases at V and 4 bases at J, with 11 bases between the two ends. The germline CDR1 and CDR2 sequences are KGHSH and LQKENI. The length of the CDR3 is 13 residues. The CDR3 protein is CASSPPGSDTQYF. The CDR3 DNA reads as TGTGCCAGCTCCCCGCCGGGGTCAGATACGCAGTATTTT.

The J gene is TRBJ1-6, the V gene TRBV19; D gene ambiguous. The germline CDR1 and CDR2 sequences are LNHDA and SQIVND (reference sequence). CDR3 length: 15 amino acids. The V end was cut by 3 bases, the J end by 7 bases, with 13 bases between. The CDR3 DNA is TGTGCCAGTAGTATCGAGGGAGCTAGGAATTCACCCCTCCACTTT. Translating it yields CASSIEGARNSPLHF. Filled out from reference TRBV19 and TRBJ1-6, the complete variable domain reads DGGITQSPKYLFRKEGQNVTLSCEQNLNHDAMYWYRQDPGQGLRLIYYSQIVNDFQKGDIAEGYSVSREKKESFPLTVTSAQKNPTAFYLCASSIEGARNSPLHFGNGTRLTVT.

The genes are TRBV10-1 and TRBJ2-3, with D possibly being TRBD1 (6 bases). Germline V lookup: CDR1 WNHNN, CDR2 SYGVQD (reference sequence). Trimming took off 6 bases at V and 4 bases at J, with 11 bases between the two ends. This CDR3 region has 13 residues. The CDR3 nucleotides read TGCGCCAGCAGCAGGGGAAGCGCAGATACGCAGTATTTT. This sequence encodes CASSRGSADTQYF.

The V call is TRBV11-2, the J call TRBJ1-3; the D is unclear. V was pared by 1 base and J by 2 bases, with 9 bases between. CDR3 size: 15 residues. Germline V gene lookup returns CDR1 SGHAT and CDR2 FQNNGV. In DNA form, the CDR3 reads TGTGCCAGCAGCTTAGTGGAGGGTGCTGGAAACACCATATATTTT. Protein product: CASSLVEGAGNTIYF.

The sample holds one count of this clone. This sequence joins TRBV6-1 and TRBJ1-4; D gene unclear. V dropped 1 base and J dropped 14 bases, with 14 bases sitting between them. This CDR3 spans 13 amino acids. In germline, CDR1 is MNHNS, CDR2 SASEGT. The CDR3 nucleotides read TGTGCCAGCAGTGAAGGTGGTAGGCCGGGTCTGTTTTTT. Translating gives CASSEGGRPGLFF.

The chain uses TRBV5-3 and TRBJ2-5; 15 positions match TRBD2. TRBV5-3 is classed as an ORF, of uncertain function. V lost 4 bases, J lost 4 bases, and 11 bases stayed unmatched. The CDR3 loop spans 18 amino acids. CDR3: CARSGGLAGGPCGETQYF. CDR3 nucleotide sequence: TGTGCCAGAAGCGGCGGACTAGCGGGGGGGCCTTGCGGAGAGACCCAGTACTTC.

The genes are TRBV4-2 and TRBJ1-2, with a tentative D call TRBD1 (6 bases). V dropped 5 bases and J dropped 5 bases, with 9 bases sitting between them. The CDR3 consists of 12 residues. Germline CDR1 reads LGHNA; CDR2 reads YNFKEQ. The CDR3 spells CASSIGQYGYTF. The CDR3 nucleotides read TGTGCCAGCAGCATTGGACAGTATGGCTACACCTTC.

This clone has just one count. The rearrangement uses TRBV19 and TRBJ2-7; weak D call: TRBD1 (7 bases). The CDR3 is 15 residues long. Trimming removed 5 bases from V and 2 bases from J, with 16 bases in between. Germline loops: CDR1 LNHDA, CDR2 SQIVND (reference sequence). CDR3 DNA sequence: TGTGCCAGTAGTGGGAGGACAGGCGGAACCTACGAGCAGTACTTC. It yields the protein CASSGRTGGTYEQYF.

V gene TRBV28 combines with J gene TRBJ1-5; TRBD1 might be the D (5 bases). V was cut by 3 bases and J by 2 bases, with 14 bases left in between. The CDR3 spans 16 residues. Per germline, CDR1 MDHEN and CDR2 SYDVKM. CDR3 amino acids: CASSLTEKGGNQPQHF. CDR3 DNA sequence: TGTGCCAGCAGTTTGACCGAGAAAGGGGGCAATCAGCCCCAGCATTTT.